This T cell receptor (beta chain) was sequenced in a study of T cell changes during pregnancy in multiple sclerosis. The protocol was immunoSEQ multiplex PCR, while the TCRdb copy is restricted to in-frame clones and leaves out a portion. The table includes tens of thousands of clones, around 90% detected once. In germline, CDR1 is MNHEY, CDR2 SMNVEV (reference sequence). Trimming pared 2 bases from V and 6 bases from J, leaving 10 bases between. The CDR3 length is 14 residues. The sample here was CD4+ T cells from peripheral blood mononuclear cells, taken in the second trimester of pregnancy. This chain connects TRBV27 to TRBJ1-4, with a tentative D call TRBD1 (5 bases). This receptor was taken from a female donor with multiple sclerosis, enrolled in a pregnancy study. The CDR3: CASSLMQGDEKLFF. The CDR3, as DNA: TGTGCCAGCAGTTTAATGCAGGGTGATGAAAAACTGTTTTTT.